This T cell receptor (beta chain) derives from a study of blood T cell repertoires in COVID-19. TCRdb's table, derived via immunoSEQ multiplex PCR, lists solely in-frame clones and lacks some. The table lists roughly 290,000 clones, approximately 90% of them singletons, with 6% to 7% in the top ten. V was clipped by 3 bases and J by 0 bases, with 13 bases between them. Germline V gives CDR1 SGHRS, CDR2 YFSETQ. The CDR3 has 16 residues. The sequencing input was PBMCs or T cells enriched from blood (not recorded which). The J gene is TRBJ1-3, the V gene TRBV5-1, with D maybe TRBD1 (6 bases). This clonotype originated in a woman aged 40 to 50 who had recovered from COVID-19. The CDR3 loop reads CASSSKQGYSGNTIYF. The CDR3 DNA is TGCGCCAGCAGCTCGAAACAGGGATACTCTGGAAACACCATATATTTT.